This T cell receptor beta chain is from a study of T cells in Graves' hyperthyroidism and ophthalmopathy. Patients with uncontrolled infections, other autoimmune diseases, pregnancy or lactation were excluded. The CDR3 regions of TCR beta were amplified from RNA transcripts. The HTBI primer set served for first-round RT-PCR of the TCR CDR3. From the multiplex PCR reads, TCRdb called clonotypes with MiXCR, one entry per CDR3 protein. The sample lists about 400,000 distinct CDR3 sequences, 13% to 15% seen once, with 15% to 20% in the top ten. The sample holds many counts of this clonotype. The antigen is unknown. With V trimmed by 2 bases and J by 2 bases, 7 bases remained unmatched. The germline gives CDR1 SGHTA, CDR2 FQGNSA. There are 16 residues in the CDR3. Study-wide results and caveats: Blood samples included most of the expanded thyroid clonotypes exceeding 0.001.

The sequenced sample was blood. The J gene is TRBJ2-3, the V gene TRBV7-2; 7 bases line up with TRBD2. The TCR sequence derives from a woman aged 30 to 39 with Graves' ophthalmopathy. The CDR3: CASSLYGGGLTDTQYF. The CDR3 nucleotides read TGTGCCAGCAGCTTATATGGGGGGGGACTCACAGATACGCAGTATTTT.